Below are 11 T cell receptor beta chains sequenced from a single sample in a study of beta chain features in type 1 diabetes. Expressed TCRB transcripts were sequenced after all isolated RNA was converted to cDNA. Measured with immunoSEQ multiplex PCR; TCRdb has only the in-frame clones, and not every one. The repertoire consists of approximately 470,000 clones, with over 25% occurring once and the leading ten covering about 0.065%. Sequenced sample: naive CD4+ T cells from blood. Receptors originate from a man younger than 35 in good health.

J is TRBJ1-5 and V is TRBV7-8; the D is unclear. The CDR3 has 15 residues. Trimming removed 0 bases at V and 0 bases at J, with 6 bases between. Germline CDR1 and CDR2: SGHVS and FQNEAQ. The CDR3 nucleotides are TGTGCCAGCAGCTTAGCGGGCGGTAGCAATCAGCCCCAGCATTTT. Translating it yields CASSLAGGSNQPQHF.

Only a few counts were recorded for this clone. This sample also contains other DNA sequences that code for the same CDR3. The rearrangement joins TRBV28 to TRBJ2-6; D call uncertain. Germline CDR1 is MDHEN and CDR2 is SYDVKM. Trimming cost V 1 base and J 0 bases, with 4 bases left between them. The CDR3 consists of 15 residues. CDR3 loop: CASSLLASGANVLTF. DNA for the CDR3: TGTGCCAGCAGTTTATTGGCCTCTGGGGCCAACGTCCTGACTTTC.

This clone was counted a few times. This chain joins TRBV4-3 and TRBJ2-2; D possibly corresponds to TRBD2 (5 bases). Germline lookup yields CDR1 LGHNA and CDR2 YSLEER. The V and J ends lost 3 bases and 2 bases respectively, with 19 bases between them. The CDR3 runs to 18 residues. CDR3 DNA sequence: TGCGCCAGCAGCCACCTCCCCGGAGGCTTCACCAACACCGGGGAGCTGTTTTTT. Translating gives CASSHLPGGFTNTGELFF.

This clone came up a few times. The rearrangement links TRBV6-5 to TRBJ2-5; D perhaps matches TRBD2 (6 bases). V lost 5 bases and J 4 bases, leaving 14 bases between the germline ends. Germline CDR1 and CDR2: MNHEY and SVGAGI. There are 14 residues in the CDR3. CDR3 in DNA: TGTGCCAGCAGTCCGGCTGGGGGGTCAGAGACCCAGTACTTC. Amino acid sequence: CASSPAGGSETQYF.

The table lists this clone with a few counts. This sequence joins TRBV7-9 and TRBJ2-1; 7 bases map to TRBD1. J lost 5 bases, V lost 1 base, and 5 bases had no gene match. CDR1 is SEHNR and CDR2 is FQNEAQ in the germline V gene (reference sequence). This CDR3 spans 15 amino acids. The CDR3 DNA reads TGTGCCAGCAGCTTAGGAGGGGACAGTAACAATGAGCAGTTCTTC. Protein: CASSLGGDSNNEQFF.

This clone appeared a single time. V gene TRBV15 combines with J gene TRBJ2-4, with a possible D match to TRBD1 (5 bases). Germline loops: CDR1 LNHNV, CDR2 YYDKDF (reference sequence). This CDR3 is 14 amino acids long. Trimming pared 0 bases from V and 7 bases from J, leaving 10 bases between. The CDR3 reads CATSRDVDTNIQYF. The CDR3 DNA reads TGTGCCACCAGCAGAGATGTGGACACCAACATTCAGTACTTC.

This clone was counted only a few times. The CDR3, as DNA: TGCGCCAGCAGCTTGACACAGGGTGGTTGGGACATTCAGTACTTC. It codes for CASSLTQGGWDIQYF. V and J are TRBV5-1 and TRBJ2-4; tentative D call: TRBD1 (6 bases). The CDR3 spans 15 residues. Trimming took off 1 base at V and 8 bases at J, with 16 bases between the two ends. Germline CDR1 reads SGHRS; CDR2 reads YFSETQ.

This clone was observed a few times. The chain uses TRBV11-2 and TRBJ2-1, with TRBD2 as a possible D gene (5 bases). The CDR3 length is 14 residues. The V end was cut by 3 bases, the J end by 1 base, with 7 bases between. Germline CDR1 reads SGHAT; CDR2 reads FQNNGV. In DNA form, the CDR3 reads TGTGCCAGCAGCTTGAGGGATTCCTACAATGAGCAGTTCTTC. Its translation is CASSLRDSYNEQFF.

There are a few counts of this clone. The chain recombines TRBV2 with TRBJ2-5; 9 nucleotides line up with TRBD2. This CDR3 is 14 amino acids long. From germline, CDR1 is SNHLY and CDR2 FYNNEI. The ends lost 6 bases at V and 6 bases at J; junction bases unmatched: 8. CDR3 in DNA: TGTGCCAGCAGACCGGGACTAGCAACGAAGACCCAGTACTTC. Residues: CASRPGLATKTQYF.

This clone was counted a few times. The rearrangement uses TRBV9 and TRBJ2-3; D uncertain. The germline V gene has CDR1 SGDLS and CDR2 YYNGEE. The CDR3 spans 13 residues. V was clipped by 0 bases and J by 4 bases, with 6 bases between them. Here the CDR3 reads CASSVAASDTQYF. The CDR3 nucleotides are TGTGCCAGCAGCGTAGCTGCCTCAGATACGCAGTATTTT.

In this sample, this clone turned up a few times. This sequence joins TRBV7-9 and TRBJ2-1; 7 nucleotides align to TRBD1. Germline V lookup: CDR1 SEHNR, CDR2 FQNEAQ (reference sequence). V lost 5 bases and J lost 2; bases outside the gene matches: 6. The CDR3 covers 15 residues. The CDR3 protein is CASSRRQGTYNEQFF. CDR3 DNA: TGTGCCAGCAGCAGGAGACAGGGAACCTACAATGAGCAGTTCTTC. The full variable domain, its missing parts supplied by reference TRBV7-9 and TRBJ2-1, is DTGVSQNPRHKITKRGQNVTFRCDPISEHNRLYWYRQTLGQGPEFLTYFQNEAQLEKSRLLSDRFSAERPKGSFSTLEIQRTEQGDSAMYLCASSRRQGTYNEQFFGPGTRLTVL.